This is a list of T cell receptor beta chains from one sample in a study of shared clonotypes between healthy human individuals. Clones were read by immunoSEQ multiplex PCR, and TCRdb kept only the in-frame ones, dropping some. Of around 510,000 clones listed, about 96% are singletons. Material for sequencing was naive CD4+ T cells sorted from blood. All receptors come from a woman in her twenties or thirties in good health. Both conserved end residues are part of each CDR3. The D gene is left open where the match is weak. The size of a clone is reported for some rows only, either as once, few or many, or as a class for expanded clones.

clone_size j_call v_call d_call cdr3_aa cdr3_nt
- TRBJ2-1 TRBV7-3 - CASSFASGGEQFF TGTGCCAGCAGCTTTGCCTCAGGTGGTGAGCAGTTCTTC
- TRBJ2-1 TRBV11-2 TRBD2 CASSRRTSGNNEQFF TGTGCCAGCAGCCGCAGGACTAGCGGAAACAATGAGCAGTTCTTC
once TRBJ2-7 TRBV18 - CASSAGSSYEQYF TGTGCCAGCTCTGCAGGTTCTTCCTACGAGCAGTACTTC
- TRBJ2-4 TRBV18 - CASSPSTIPAKNIQYF TGTGCCAGCTCACCAAGCACCATCCCCGCCAAAAACATTCAGTACTTC
- TRBJ2-7 TRBV9 - CASSVSLLGLEQYF TGTGCCAGCAGCGTAAGCCTATTAGGGTTGGAGCAGTACTTC
- TRBJ2-1 TRBV2 - CASSGSVEQFF TGTGCCAGCAGTGGTAGCGTTGAGCAGTTCTTC
- TRBJ2-7 TRBV7-8 - CASSLSGGGYSSYEQYF TGTGCCAGCAGCTTATCCGGGGGCGGGTATAGCTCCTACGAGCAGTACTTC
- TRBJ2-1 TRBV7-9 - CASSLAPNEQFF TGTGCCAGCAGCCTAGCGCCCAATGAGCAGTTCTTC
- TRBJ2-5 TRBV2 - CASSEALLFETQYF TGTGCCAGCAGTGAAGCGTTATTGTTCGAGACCCAGTACTTC
- TRBJ1-5 TRBV27 TRBD1 CASSPGQGLSNQPQHF TGTGCCAGCAGTCCCGGACAGGGGTTGAGCAATCAGCCCCAGCATTTT
- TRBJ2-3 TRBV7-6 - CASSCWTCTDTQYF TGTGCCAGCAGCTGCTGGACTTGCACAGATACGCAGTATTTT
- TRBJ1-4 TRBV10-1 TRBD1 CASSGTGDEKLFF TGCGCCAGCAGTGGGACAGGGGATGAAAAACTGTTTTTT
- TRBJ2-3 TRBV5-1 - CASRQEADTQYF TGCGCCAGCAGACAGGAGGCAGATACGCAGTATTTT
- TRBJ2-5 TRBV14 - CASSQETQYF TGTGCCAGCAGCCAAGAGACCCAGTACTTC
- TRBJ2-7 TRBV19 - CATKEGGVISHEQYF TGTGCCACCAAGGAAGGAGGGGTGATCTCCCACGAGCAGTACTTC
- TRBJ2-7 TRBV5-8 TRBD1 CASSDGQGRVYEQYF TGTGCCAGCAGCGATGGACAGGGGCGGGTCTACGAGCAGTACTTC
- TRBJ1-4 TRBV7-9 - CASSFQTANEKLFF TGTGCCAGCAGCTTCCAGACAGCTAATGAAAAACTGTTTTTT
once TRBJ1-3 TRBV30 - CAWSLRDTRSGNTIYF TGTGCCTGGAGTCTTCGGGACACCCGCTCTGGAAACACCATATATTTT
- TRBJ2-1 TRBV4-1 TRBD2 CASSQDPPLAGGYNEQFF TGCGCCAGCAGCCAAGATCCCCCTCTAGCGGGGGGTTACAATGAGCAGTTCTTC
once TRBJ2-6 TRBV11-2 - CASSLDGPSFSPGANVLTF TGTGCCAGCAGCTTAGATGGGCCTTCCTTCTCGCCCGGGGCCAACGTCCTGACTTTC
- TRBJ2-7 TRBV4-2 - CASSQDQGGYEQYF TGTGCCAGCAGCCAAGATCAGGGGGGGTACGAGCAGTACTTC
- TRBJ2-7 TRBV5-1 - CASRGGGPVHEQYF TGCGCCAGCAGAGGGGGAGGGCCGGTCCACGAGCAGTACTTC
- TRBJ2-1 TRBV7-9 TRBD2 CASSGAGLAGEQFF TGTGCCAGCAGCGGGGCGGGACTAGCGGGCGAGCAGTTCTTC
- TRBJ2-3 TRBV9 TRBD2 CASSVDMGAGGLVTQYF TGTGCCAGCAGCGTAGATATGGGAGCGGGAGGGCTTGTTACGCAGTATTTT
- TRBJ2-6 TRBV14 TRBD1 CASSRPGQGRSGANVLTF TGTGCCAGCAGCCGGCCCGGACAGGGTAGGTCTGGGGCCAACGTCCTGACTTTC
- TRBJ2-7 TRBV7-9 TRBD2 CASSLGSGGRLGDEQYF TGTGCCAGCAGCTTAGGTAGCGGGGGACGTCTGGGGGACGAGCAGTACTTC
- TRBJ2-5 TRBV5-1 - CASSLAGGRGQVAQYF TGCGCCAGCAGCTTGGCCGGTGGCAGAGGCCAGGTAGCCCAGTACTTC
- TRBJ2-5 TRBV11-2 TRBD1 CASSLVPGTGRVKRETQYF TGTGCCAGCAGCCTAGTGCCCGGGACAGGGCGGGTAAAGAGAGAGACCCAGTACTTC
once TRBJ1-1 TRBV6-5 - CASSGFGGKAEAFF TGTGCCAGCAGTGGATTCGGAGGGAAGGCTGAAGCTTTCTTT
- TRBJ2-7 TRBV4-1 - CASSQSGSYEQYF TGCGCCAGCAGCCAAAGCGGGTCCTACGAGCAGTACTTC
- TRBJ2-7 TRBV7-9 TRBD2 CASQLAGVPYEQYF TGTGCCAGCCAACTAGCGGGAGTCCCCTACGAGCAGTACTTC
- TRBJ1-5 TRBV28 - CASSLFSGQEPQHF TGTGCCAGCAGTTTATTCTCGGGCCAGGAGCCCCAGCATTTT
once TRBJ2-7 TRBV4-1 TRBD2 CASSQDLAARSYEQYF TGCGCCAGCAGCCAAGATCTAGCGGCCCGCTCCTACGAGCAGTACTTC
- TRBJ2-5 TRBV7-9 TRBD1 CASSLGFRTGGTQETQYF TGTGCCAGCAGCTTAGGGTTCCGAACAGGGGGCACCCAAGAGACCCAGTACTTC
- TRBJ1-3 TRBV6-5 - CASSQGRNTIYF TGTGCCAGCAGCCAGGGAAGAAACACCATATATTTT
- TRBJ1-1 TRBV11-2 - CASSFSPANTEAFF TGTGCCAGCAGCTTCAGTCCGGCAAACACTGAAGCTTTCTTT
- TRBJ2-2 TRBV14 TRBD1 CASSRNMDRGSGELFF TGTGCCAGCAGCCGTAATATGGACAGGGGGAGCGGGGAGCTGTTTTTT
- TRBJ1-2 TRBV28 TRBD1 CASSLEGAPNYGYTF TGTGCCAGCAGTTTAGAGGGGGCTCCTAACTATGGCTACACCTTC
- TRBJ2-5 TRBV14 TRBD2 CASSQGTSGKETQYF TGTGCCAGCAGCCAAGGTACTAGCGGGAAAGAGACCCAGTACTTC
- TRBJ2-1 TRBV19 - CASGETDKYNEQFF TGTGCCAGTGGAGAGACCGACAAATACAATGAGCAGTTCTTC
- TRBJ1-2 TRBV7-2 TRBD1 CASSLRTGGGYTF TGTGCCAGCAGCTTACGGACAGGGGGAGGCTACACCTTC
- TRBJ2-2 TRBV9 - CASSYQDGTGELFF TGTGCCAGCTCCTATCAGGACGGTACCGGGGAGCTGTTTTTT
- TRBJ1-1 TRBV4-1 TRBD1 CASSQPGQGFIGTEAFF TGCGCCAGCAGCCAGCCGGGACAGGGATTTATTGGCACTGAAGCTTTCTTT
- TRBJ2-5 TRBV9 - CASSVGSGRQETQYF TGTGCCAGCAGCGTAGGATCGGGACGTCAAGAGACCCAGTACTTC
- TRBJ2-7 TRBV7-3 - CASSHGPGPYEQYF TGTGCCAGCAGCCATGGCCCGGGGCCCTACGAGCAGTACTTC
- TRBJ2-1 TRBV6-5 TRBD1 CASIGTGEGKEQFF TGTGCCAGCATTGGGACAGGGGAAGGTAAAGAGCAGTTCTTC
once TRBJ2-2 TRBV7-9 - CASSLGVTISGELFF TGTGCCAGCAGCTTAGGAGTGACGATTTCCGGGGAGCTGTTTTTT
- TRBJ1-1 TRBV10-2 - CASSESTTFRAYGTEAFF TGCGCCAGCAGTGAGTCTACGACTTTCAGGGCCTATGGCACTGAAGCTTTCTTT